This T cell receptor beta chain was recovered during a study of T cell responses to AZD1222 COVID-19 vaccine. General study results and limits: Dominant CD4 TCR responses targeted spike regions 160-218 and 743-854. Reports say nearly half of spike-specific TCRs go after unmutated variant regions.

This CDR3 spans 14 amino acids. V lost 3 bases to trimming and J lost 2 bases; unmatched junction nucleotides: 5. The V gene's germline CDR1 is GTSNPN and CDR2 SVGIG (reference sequence). For this clone: The antigen is unknown.

Measured with immunoSEQ multiplex PCR; TCRdb has only the in-frame clones, and not every one. Altogether 150,000 or so clones are present, over 75% being singletons, with the ten largest covering under 1.5%. This receptor was obtained from an adult in good health. The sample in question was peripheral blood, obtained on day 0 of AZD1222 vaccination. The chain uses TRBV30 and TRBJ1-2; 8 nucleotides agree with TRBD1. The CDR3 reads CAWRGTGNNYGYTF. In DNA form, the CDR3 reads TGTGCCTGGAGGGGGACAGGAAACAACTATGGCTACACCTTC.